The present T cell receptor (beta chain) was sequenced within a study of cytomegalovirus exposure and HLA in healthy donors. Whole-study results and caveats: A few CMV-associated chains were confirmed in vitro to be specific for CMV antigens. Previous analysis showed most TCR beta V segments were productive about 90% or about 30% of the time.

For this clone: Its antigen is as yet unknown.

Germline CDR1 SEHNR, CDR2 FQNEAQ (reference sequence). V trimming: 4 bases; J trimming: 4 bases; junction bases outside the gene matches: 5. The CDR3 loop spans 14 amino acids. The PCR used 60 Vbeta and 13 Jbeta primers. Libraries were prepared by immunoSEQ multiplex PCR; TCRdb keeps only in-frame clonotypes and omits some of them. The sample consists of about 180,000 clones, over 75% of them appearing once. The genes are TRBV7-9 and TRBJ1-2; 8 nucleotides align to TRBD1. Sequencing was carried out using PBMCs. The TCR originated in a woman in her forties or fifties in good health and CMV-seronegative. CDR3 in amino acids: CASSSRGQGYGYTF. The CDR3 bases are TGTGCCAGCAGCTCCCGCGGACAGGGCTATGGCTACACCTTC.